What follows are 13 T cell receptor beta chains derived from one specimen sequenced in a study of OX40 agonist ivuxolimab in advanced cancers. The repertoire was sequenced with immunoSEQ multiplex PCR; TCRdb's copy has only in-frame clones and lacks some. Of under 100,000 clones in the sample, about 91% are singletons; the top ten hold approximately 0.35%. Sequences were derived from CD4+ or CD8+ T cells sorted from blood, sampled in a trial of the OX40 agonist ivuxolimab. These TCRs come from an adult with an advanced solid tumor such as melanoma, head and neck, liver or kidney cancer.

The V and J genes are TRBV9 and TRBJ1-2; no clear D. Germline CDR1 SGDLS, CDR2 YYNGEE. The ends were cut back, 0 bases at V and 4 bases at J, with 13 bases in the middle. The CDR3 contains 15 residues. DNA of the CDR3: TGTGCCAGCAGCGTAGATGGGGAACCGCGCTATGGCTACACCTTC. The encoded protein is CASSVDGEPRYGYTF.

CDR3 protein: CSVLGQGRLYEQYF. CDR3 in DNA: TGCAGCGTTCTGGGACAGGGGCGTCTCTACGAGCAGTACTTC. The J gene is TRBJ2-7, the V gene TRBV29-1; the match to TRBD1 covers 10 bases. The V gene's germline CDR1 is SQVTM and CDR2 ANQGSEA. The junction had 7 bases not matched to a gene; V was cut back by 5 bases and J by 3 bases. This CDR3 comprises 14 residues.

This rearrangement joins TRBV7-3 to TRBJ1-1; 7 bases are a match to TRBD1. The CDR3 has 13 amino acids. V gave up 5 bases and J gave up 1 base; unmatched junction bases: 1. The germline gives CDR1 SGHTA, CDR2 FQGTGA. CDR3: CASSRQGNTEAFF. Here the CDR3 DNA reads TGTGCCAGCAGCCGACAGGGGAACACTGAAGCTTTCTTT.

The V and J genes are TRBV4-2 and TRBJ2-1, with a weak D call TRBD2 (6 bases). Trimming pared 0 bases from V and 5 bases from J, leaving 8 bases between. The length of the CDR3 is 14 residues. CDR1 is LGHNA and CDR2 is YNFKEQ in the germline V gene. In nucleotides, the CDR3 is TGTGCCAGCAGCCAAGAACCTAGCGACAATGAGCAGTTCTTC. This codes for CASSQEPSDNEQFF.

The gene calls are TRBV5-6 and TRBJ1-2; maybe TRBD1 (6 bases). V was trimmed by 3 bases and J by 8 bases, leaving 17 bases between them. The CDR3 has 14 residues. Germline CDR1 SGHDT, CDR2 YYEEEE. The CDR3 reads CASSSTGNERGYTF. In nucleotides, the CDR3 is TGTGCCAGCAGCTCTACAGGGAATGAACGCGGCTACACCTTC.

CDR3 amino acids: CATCFSRDNYGYTF. The CDR3 DNA reads as TGTGCCACTTGTTTTTCCAGGGATAACTATGGCTACACCTTC. V is TRBV6-6 and J is TRBJ1-2, with a weak D call TRBD1 (5 bases). V was clipped by 10 bases and J by 1 base, with 16 bases between them. From germline, CDR1 is MNHNY and CDR2 SVGAGI (reference sequence). This CDR3 has 14 residues.

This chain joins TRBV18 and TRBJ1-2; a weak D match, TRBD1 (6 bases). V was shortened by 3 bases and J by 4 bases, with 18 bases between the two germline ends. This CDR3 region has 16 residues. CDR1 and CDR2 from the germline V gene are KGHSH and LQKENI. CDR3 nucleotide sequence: TGTGCCAGCTCACCCCAGGGGACGGGGCTGTCCTATGGCTACACCTTC. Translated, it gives CASSPQGTGLSYGYTF.

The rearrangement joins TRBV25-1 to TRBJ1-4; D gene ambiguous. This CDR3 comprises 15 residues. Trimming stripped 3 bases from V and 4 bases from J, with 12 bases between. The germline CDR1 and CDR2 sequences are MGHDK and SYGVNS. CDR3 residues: CASSEGRAVNEKLFF. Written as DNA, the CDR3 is TGTGCCAGCAGTGAGGGGAGAGCCGTTAATGAAAAACTGTTTTTT.

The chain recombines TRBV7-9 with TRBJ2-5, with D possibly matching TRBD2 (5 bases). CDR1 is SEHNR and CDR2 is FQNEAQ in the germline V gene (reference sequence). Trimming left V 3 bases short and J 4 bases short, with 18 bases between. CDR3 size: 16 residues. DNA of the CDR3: TGTGCCAGCAGCTTTCTTCGTCCAGCCGGAGGAGAGACCCAGTACTTC. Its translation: CASSFLRPAGGETQYF. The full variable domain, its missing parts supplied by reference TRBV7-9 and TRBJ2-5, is DTGVSQNPRHKITKRGQNVTFRCDPISEHNRLYWYRQTLGQGPEFLTYFQNEAQLEKSRLLSDRFSAERPKGSFSTLEIQRTEQGDSAMYLCASSFLRPAGGETQYFGPGTRLLVL.

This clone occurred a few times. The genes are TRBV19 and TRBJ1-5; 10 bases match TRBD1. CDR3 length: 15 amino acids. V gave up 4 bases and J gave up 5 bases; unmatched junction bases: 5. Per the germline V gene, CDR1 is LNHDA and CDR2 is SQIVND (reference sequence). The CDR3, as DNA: TGTGCCAGTAGTACCCGACAGGGGGCCTATCAGCCCCAGCATTTT. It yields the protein CASSTRQGAYQPQHF.

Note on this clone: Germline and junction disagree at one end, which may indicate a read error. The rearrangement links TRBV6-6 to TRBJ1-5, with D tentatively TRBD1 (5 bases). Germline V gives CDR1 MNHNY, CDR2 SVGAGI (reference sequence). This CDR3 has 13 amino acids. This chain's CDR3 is CASSYPGSKGWNF. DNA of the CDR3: TGTGCCAGCAGTTACCCAGGGTCAAAGGGTTGGAATTTT.

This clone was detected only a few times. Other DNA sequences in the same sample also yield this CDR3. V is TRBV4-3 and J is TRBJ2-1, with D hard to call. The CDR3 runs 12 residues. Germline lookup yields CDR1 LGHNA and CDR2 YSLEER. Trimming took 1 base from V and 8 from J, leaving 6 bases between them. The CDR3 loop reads CASSQVADEQFF. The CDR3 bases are TGCGCCAGCAGCCAAGTCGCGGATGAGCAGTTCTTC.

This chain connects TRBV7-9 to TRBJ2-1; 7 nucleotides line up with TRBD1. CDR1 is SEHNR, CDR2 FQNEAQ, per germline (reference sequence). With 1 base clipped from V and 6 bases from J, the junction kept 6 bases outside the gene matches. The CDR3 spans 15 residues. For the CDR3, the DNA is TGTGCCAGCAGCTTAGGACAGGGTATCGGCAATGAGCAGTTCTTC. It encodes CASSLGQGIGNEQFF.